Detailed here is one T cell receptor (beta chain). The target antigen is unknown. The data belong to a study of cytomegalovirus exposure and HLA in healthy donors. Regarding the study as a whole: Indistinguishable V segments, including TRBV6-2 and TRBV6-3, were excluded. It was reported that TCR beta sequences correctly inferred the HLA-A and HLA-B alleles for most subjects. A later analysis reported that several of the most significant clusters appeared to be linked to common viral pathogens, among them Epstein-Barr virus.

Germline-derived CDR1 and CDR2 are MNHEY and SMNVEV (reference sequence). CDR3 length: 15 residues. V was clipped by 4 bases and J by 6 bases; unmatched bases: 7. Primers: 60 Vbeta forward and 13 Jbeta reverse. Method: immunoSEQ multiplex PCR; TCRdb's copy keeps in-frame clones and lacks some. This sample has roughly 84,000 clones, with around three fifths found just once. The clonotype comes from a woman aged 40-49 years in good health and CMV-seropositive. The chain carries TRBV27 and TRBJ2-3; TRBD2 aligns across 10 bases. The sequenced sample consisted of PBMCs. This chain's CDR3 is CASSYELAGWDTQYF. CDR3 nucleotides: TGTGCCAGCAGTTACGAACTAGCGGGATGGGATACGCAGTATTTT.